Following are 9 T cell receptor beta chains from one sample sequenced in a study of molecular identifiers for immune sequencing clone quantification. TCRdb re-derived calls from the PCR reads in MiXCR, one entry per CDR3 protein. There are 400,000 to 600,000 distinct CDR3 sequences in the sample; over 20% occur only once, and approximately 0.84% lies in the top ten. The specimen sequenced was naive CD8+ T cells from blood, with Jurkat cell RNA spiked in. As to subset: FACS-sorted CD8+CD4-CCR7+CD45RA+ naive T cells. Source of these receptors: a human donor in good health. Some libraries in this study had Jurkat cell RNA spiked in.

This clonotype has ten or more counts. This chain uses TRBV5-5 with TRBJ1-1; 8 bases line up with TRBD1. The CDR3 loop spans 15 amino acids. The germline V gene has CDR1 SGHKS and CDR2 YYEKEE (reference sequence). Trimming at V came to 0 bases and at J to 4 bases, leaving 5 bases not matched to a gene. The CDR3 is CASSLEAGGFTEAFF. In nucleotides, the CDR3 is TGTGCCAGCAGCTTGGAGGCAGGGGGCTTCACTGAAGCTTTCTTT.

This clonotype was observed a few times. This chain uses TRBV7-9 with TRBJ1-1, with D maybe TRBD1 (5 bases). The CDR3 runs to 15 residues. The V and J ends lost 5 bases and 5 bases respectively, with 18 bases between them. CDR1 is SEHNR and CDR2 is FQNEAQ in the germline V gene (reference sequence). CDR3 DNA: TGTGCCAGCAGCCCACTACCTTCAGGGAGGACTGAAGCTTTCTTT. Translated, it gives CASSPLPSGRTEAFF.

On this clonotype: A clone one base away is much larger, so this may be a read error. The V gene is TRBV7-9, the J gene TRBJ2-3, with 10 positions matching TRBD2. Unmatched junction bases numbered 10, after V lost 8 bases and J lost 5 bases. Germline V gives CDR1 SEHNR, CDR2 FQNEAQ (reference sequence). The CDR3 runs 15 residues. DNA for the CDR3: TGTGCCAGCCGTCCTAGCGGGAGCGGCATAGATACGCAGTATTTT. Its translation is CASRPSGSGIDTQYF.

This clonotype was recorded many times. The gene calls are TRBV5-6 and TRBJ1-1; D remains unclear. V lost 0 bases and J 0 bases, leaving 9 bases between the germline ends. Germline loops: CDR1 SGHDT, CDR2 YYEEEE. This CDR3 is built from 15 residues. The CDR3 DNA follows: TGTGCCAGCAGCTTGGCCAGTAAGATGAACACTGAAGCTTTCTTT. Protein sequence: CASSLASKMNTEAFF.

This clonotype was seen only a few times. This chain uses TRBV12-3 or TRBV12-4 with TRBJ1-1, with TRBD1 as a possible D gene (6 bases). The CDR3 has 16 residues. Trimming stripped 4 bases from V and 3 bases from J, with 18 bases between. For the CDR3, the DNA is TGTGCCAGCAGTTCCGCCTTGGGGGCGGGGGACACTGAAGCTTTCTTT. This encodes CASSSALGAGDTEAFF.

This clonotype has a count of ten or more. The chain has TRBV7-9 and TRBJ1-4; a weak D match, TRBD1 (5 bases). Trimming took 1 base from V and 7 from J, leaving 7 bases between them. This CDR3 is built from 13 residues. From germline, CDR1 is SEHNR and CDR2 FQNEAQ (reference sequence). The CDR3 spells CASSLDDSEKLFF. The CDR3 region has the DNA TGTGCCAGCAGCTTAGATGACAGTGAAAAACTGTTTTTT.

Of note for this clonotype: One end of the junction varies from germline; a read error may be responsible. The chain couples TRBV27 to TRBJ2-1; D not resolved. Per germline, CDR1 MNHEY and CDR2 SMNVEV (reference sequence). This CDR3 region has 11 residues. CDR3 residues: CASGFGGEQFF. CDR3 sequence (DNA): TGTGCCAGCGGTTTTGGCGGTGAGCAGTTCTTC.

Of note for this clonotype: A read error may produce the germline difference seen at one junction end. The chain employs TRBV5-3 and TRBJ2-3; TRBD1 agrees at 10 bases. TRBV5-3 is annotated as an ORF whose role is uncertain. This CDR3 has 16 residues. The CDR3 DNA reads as TGTGCCAGCAGCTACCTGGACAGGGGGTACGCAGATACGCAGTATTTT. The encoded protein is CASSYLDRGYADTQYF.

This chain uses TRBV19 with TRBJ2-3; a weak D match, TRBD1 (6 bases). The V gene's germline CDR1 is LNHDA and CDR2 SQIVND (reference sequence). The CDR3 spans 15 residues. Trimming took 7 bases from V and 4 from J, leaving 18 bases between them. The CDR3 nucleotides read TGTGCCAGTACCGCCGGGACACGAGGATCAGATACGCAGTATTTT. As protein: CASTAGTRGSDTQYF.